This entry lists 5 T cell receptor beta chains sequenced from one sample in a study of tissue T cells after allogeneic stem cell transplantation. The repertoire was sequenced with immunoSEQ multiplex PCR; TCRdb's copy has only in-frame clones and lacks some. The repertoire consists of about 26,000 clones, with about 90% occurring once and the leading ten covering 2%. The specimen comprised blood, sampled before transplantation. These receptors were obtained from a male donor at least 60 years old who later had graft-versus-host disease after an allogeneic stem cell transplant.

The table lists this clone with a few counts. The chain combines TRBV19 with TRBJ1-1; D remains ambiguous. The germline V gene has CDR1 LNHDA and CDR2 SQIVND (reference sequence). The CDR3 runs to 13 residues. V was clipped by 2 bases and J by 3 bases, with 7 bases between them. The CDR3 DNA reads TGTGCCAGTAGTATACGAGAGTACACTGAAGCTTTCTTT. Residues: CASSIREYTEAFF.

The V and J genes are TRBV7-3 and TRBJ2-7; D is unclear. CDR1 and CDR2 (germline): SGHTA, FQGTGA. The V end was cut by 3 bases, the J end by 3 bases, with 3 bases between. This CDR3 is 11 amino acids long. CDR3 loop: CASSFHYEQYF. The CDR3 nucleotides read TGTGCCAGCAGCTTTCACTACGAGCAGTACTTC. The full variable domain, in which reference TRBV7-3 and TRBJ2-7 provide the parts outside the CDR3, is GAGVSQTPSNKVTEKGKYVELRCDPISGHTALYWYRQSLGQGPEFLIYFQGTGAADDSGLPNDRFFAVRPEGSVSTLKIQRTERGDSAVYLCASSFHYEQYFGPGTRLTVT.

The V gene is TRBV19, the J gene TRBJ2-7; TRBD2 is a possible D gene (6 bases). The CDR3 has 13 amino acids. Deletions cut 5 bases from V and 4 bases from J, with 12 bases between. In germline, CDR1 is LNHDA, CDR2 SQIVND (reference sequence). The CDR3 here is CASSLRSGYEQYF. The DNA for the CDR3 is TGTGCCAGTAGTCTTAGAAGCGGGTACGAGCAGTACTTC.

This clone was observed once. V and J are TRBV7-2 and TRBJ2-1; either TRBD1 or TRBD2 may supply D (5 bases each). This CDR3 comprises 15 residues. Trimming cost V 3 bases and J 3 bases, with 12 bases left between them. Germline V lookup: CDR1 SGHTA, CDR2 FQGNSA. The CDR3, as DNA: TGTGCCAGCAGCTTTACGGGGACGAGCTACAATGAGCAGTTCTTC. It is translated as CASSFTGTSYNEQFF.

The CDR3 DNA is TGCGCCAGCAGCCCCTACCTCAGGGGGGGAGACAATACGCAGTATTTT. It specifies CASSPYLRGGDNTQYF. The chain joins TRBV4-3 to TRBJ2-3; D possibly uses TRBD1 or TRBD2 (7 bases each). Per the germline V gene, CDR1 is LGHNA and CDR2 is YSLEER. V was trimmed by 4 bases and J by 7 bases, leaving 21 bases between them. The CDR3 runs to 16 residues.